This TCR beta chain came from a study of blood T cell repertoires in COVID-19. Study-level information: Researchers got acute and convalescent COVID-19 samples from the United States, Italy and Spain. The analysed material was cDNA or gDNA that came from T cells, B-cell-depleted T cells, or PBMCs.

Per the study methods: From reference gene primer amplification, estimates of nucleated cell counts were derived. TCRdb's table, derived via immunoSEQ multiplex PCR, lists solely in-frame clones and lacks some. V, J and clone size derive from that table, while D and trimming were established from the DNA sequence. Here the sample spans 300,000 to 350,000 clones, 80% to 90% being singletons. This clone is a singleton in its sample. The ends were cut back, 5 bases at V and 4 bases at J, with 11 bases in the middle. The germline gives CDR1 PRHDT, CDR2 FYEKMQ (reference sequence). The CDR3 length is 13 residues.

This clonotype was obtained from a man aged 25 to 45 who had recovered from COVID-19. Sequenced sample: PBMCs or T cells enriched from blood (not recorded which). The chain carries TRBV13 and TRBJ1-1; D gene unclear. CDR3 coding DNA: TGTGCCAGCAGCCCTCAGAGGAGCACTGAAGCTTTCTTT. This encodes CASSPQRSTEAFF.